Included here is one T cell receptor (beta chain) sequence, with context. This clone's antigen is unknown. It has no much larger one-base neighbor in the sample; base qualities were not kept. This entry belongs to a study of human thymus T cells (dated by TCRdb to the early 2020s). Some background on the complete study: The study described the TCR alpha and beta repertoires in under ten infant thymus samples and a few matching peripheral blood samples. Donor ages ranging from 7 to 244 days were recorded, and about six male and a couple of female infants were included in the cohort. On the study overall, not on this receptor specifically: Usage of V and J gene segments appeared to be biased in both the thymic and the peripheral blood repertoires. On average, thymus samples yielded about 810,000 unique TCRB clonotypes, whereas blood samples yielded approximately 90,000.

The immunoSEQ multiplex PCR assay was used to amplify the TCRB and TCRAD loci from a standardized quantity of quality-controlled genomic DNA. The amplicons spanned the V(D)J region and were long enough to cover the CDR3 and allow V and J genes to be identified. Through the commercial immunoSEQ service, the amplicons were sequenced on an Illumina platform. On the study's bioinformatics: Corrections for primer bias and sequencing errors followed previously described methods, while TCRAD and TCRB definitions were based on the IMGT database. Repertoires were analysed with immunoSEQ Analyzer 3.0 and VDJTools, covering basic statistics, V/J segment usage, diversity estimates, rarefaction and pairwise overlap. To estimate diversity, the Chao1, ChaoE, Efron-Thisted, Shannon and inverse Simpson indices were applied, and diversity was also estimated on datasets down-sampled to the smallest sample. For repertoire overlap, CDR3 nucleotide sequence, V gene and J gene had to match strictly, and clustering was done by Jaccard-based multidimensional scaling. The table was pulled from immuneACCESS by TCRdb, which kept in-frame rearrangements only. Such tables lose some clones; where checked, under half of the loss comes from unresolved V genes, and the rest has no known cause. That table gives V, J and clone size, and the DNA gave D and trimming. This sample gives about 46,000 clones in total; 85% to 95% of them show up just once. Over 0.15% of the sample goes to the ten largest clones.

In Finland, the donors were immunologically healthy infants who were having open corrective cardiac surgery for congenital heart defects. During surgery, a small about 0.5-1 mL aliquot of peripheral blood was collected from four of the eight donors. For blood samples, genomic DNA was extracted from all available leukocytes instead of from a fixed number of cells. ACK lysis buffer was used to remove erythrocytes from blood, and the leukocytes were stored at -70 degrees C as pellets. Genomic DNA was extracted from frozen cell pellets with a QIAsymphony instrument. The CDR3 covers 15 residues, taking in both the cysteine and the phenylalanine. CDR3 DNA is the only sequence kept; it has 45 bases, read in frame from the first base. Ends trimmed: V by 1 base, J by 6 bases; bases unmatched to a gene: 3. CDR1 and CDR2 are drawn from the germline V gene: SGHNT, YENEEA.

The rearrangement joined TRBV11-3 to TRBJ2-1, and TRBD2 aligns with 10 junction nucleotides. Sample: blood. This sequence was found in a girl under three years old with a congenital heart defect but otherwise immunologically healthy. The DNA sequence follows: TGTGCCAGCAGCTTAGGCCTAGCGGGAGTCAATGAGCAGTTCTTC. The encoded protein is CASSLGLAGVNEQFF.